This TCR beta chain was profiled in a study of long-term antiretroviral therapy in people with HIV. Findings of the study overall: CDR3 lengths in HIV samples spanned a narrower range than controls. Patients on ART gained diversity, which nonetheless stayed below transplant donor controls.

On this clone: The antigen is undetermined.

CDR3 size: 15 residues. V lost 3 bases to trimming and J lost 1 base; unmatched junction nucleotides: 6. The V gene's germline CDR1 is SGDLS and CDR2 YYNGEE. Survey level was the resolution at which the v3.0 immunoSEQ assay ran. Sequencing was performed with immunoSEQ multiplex PCR; in TCRdb, only in-frame clones are kept and a portion is missing. The sample holds roughly 11,000 clones, 60% to 75% seen once. This clonotype was obtained from a man aged 40-49 years with HIV. The sample consisted of unsorted PBMCs, taken 3.1 years before starting antiretroviral therapy. The J gene is TRBJ2-5, the V gene TRBV9, with 7 bases identical to TRBD2. The CDR3 sequence is CASSGEGGSQETQYF. CDR3 in DNA: TGTGCCAGCAGCGGAGAGGGCGGGAGCCAAGAGACCCAGTACTTC.